These 21 T cell receptor beta chains were sequenced from one sample in a study of T cells in tuberculosis. TCRdb's table, derived via immunoSEQ multiplex PCR, lists solely in-frame clones and lacks some. The sample lists 44,000 or so clones, about 95% occurring once. Sequenced input: PBMCs. These receptors all come from a donor aged 5 to 30 with latent tuberculosis or without tuberculosis infection.

The V and J genes are TRBV6-5 and TRBJ1-5, with 7 nucleotides matching TRBD1. The J segment lost 4 bases and the V segment lost 6 bases, leaving 6 bases of the junction unmatched. This CDR3 is 14 amino acids long. CDR1 and CDR2 from the germline V gene are MNHEY and SVGAGI. The CDR3 loop reads CASSRGQLNQPQHF. Written as DNA, the CDR3 is TGTGCCAGCAGCCGGGGACAGTTGAATCAGCCCCAGCATTTT.

This chain joins TRBV7-2 and TRBJ1-5; D is perhaps TRBD1 (6 bases). V lost 7 bases and J lost 5, with 15 bases in between. The CDR3 length is 14 residues. Germline CDR1 reads SGHTA; CDR2 reads FQGNSA. The CDR3 reads CASTFRGGDQPQHF. The CDR3 region has the DNA TGTGCCAGCACATTCAGGGGAGGGGATCAGCCCCAGCATTTT.

This clone has only one observation. The chain carries TRBV6-5 and TRBJ1-1; no reliable D call. The germline V and J ends were trimmed by 5 bases and 1 base, with 8 bases remaining between them. Germline CDR1 reads MNHEY; CDR2 reads SVGAGI. CDR3 length: 13 residues. CDR3 protein: CASSRVWNTEAFF. The CDR3 DNA sequence: TGTGCCAGCAGTCGGGTCTGGAACACTGAAGCTTTCTTT.

For the CDR3, the DNA is TGCGCCAGCAGCCCTCGTGGCGGGAGAACATCCGAGCAGTACTTC. It translates to CASSPRGGRTSEQYF. V gene TRBV4-1 combines with J gene TRBJ2-7, with 7 bases that match TRBD2. Unmatched junction bases numbered 12, after V lost 4 bases and J lost 6 bases. Germline CDR1 is MGHRA and CDR2 is YSYEKL. CDR3 length: 15 amino acids.

The V and J genes are TRBV7-9 and TRBJ2-7; 7 bases match TRBD1. From germline, CDR1 is SEHNR and CDR2 FQNEAQ (reference sequence). The CDR3 covers 17 residues. Losses at the gene ends were 5 bases for V and 0 bases for J; bases not matched to a gene: 13. CDR3 sequence (DNA): TGTGCCAGCAGCGGCTTAAGGGGGCCCCAGAGCTCCTACGAGCAGTACTTC. It translates to CASSGLRGPQSSYEQYF.

The gene calls are TRBV18 and TRBJ1-2, with D possibly matching TRBD1 (5 bases). This CDR3 is 15 amino acids long. V dropped 0 bases and J dropped 4 bases, with 12 bases sitting between them. Germline V lookup: CDR1 KGHSH, CDR2 LQKENI. The CDR3 loop is CASSPPSGASYGYTF. The CDR3 DNA follows: TGTGCCAGCTCACCACCTAGCGGGGCTTCCTATGGCTACACCTTC.

The chain recombines TRBV21-1 with TRBJ1-1; the D segment call TRBD1 is taken from the table without a DNA check. TRBV21-1 is flagged as a pseudogene. The CDR3 length is 14 residues. CDR3 protein: CASSIRSRNTEAFF. DNA of the CDR3: TGTGCCAGCAGCATCAGGTCCAGGAACACTGAAGCTTTCTTT.

The chain couples TRBV9 to TRBJ1-3, with no clear D. CDR3 length equals 15 residues. Germline assignment: CDR1 SGDLS and CDR2 YYNGEE. V was pared by 2 bases and J by 0 bases, with 9 bases between. The CDR3: CASSVSGDSGNTIYF. The DNA for the CDR3 is TGTGCCAGCAGCGTTTCGGGAGACTCTGGAAACACCATATATTTT.

The J gene is TRBJ2-3, the V gene TRBV30; 12 bases fit TRBD2. The germline gives CDR1 GTSNPN, CDR2 SVGIG (reference sequence). The CDR3 loop spans 15 amino acids. With V trimmed by 0 bases and J by 8 bases, 6 bases remained unmatched. CDR3 sequence reads: CAWSVRLAGESTQYF. The CDR3 DNA follows: TGTGCCTGGAGTGTAAGACTAGCGGGAGAAAGTACGCAGTATTTT.

The chain combines TRBV6-6 with TRBJ1-3, with D possibly being TRBD1 (6 bases). V lost 5 bases and J 4 bases, leaving 12 bases between the germline ends. The CDR3 extends over 14 amino acids. CDR1 MNHNY and CDR2 SVGAGI come from the germline V gene (reference sequence). In nucleotides, the CDR3 is TGTGCCAGCAGTGCGCCTGGGACAGGAAACACCATATATTTT. The encoded protein is CASSAPGTGNTIYF.

This rearrangement joins TRBV29-1 to TRBJ1-2; 7 bases line up with TRBD1. CDR3 length equals 14 residues. CDR1 is SQVTM, CDR2 ANQGSEA, per germline. The V gene end was trimmed by 5 bases and the J gene end by 4 bases; junction bases not matched to a gene: 10. The CDR3 spells CSVLGTGVGYGYTF. The DNA for the CDR3 is TGCAGCGTTCTTGGAACAGGGGTGGGCTATGGCTACACCTTC.

This clone has only one observation. The chain carries TRBV29-1 and TRBJ2-1; 14 nucleotides align to TRBD2. This CDR3 region has 14 residues. Trimming at V came to 8 bases and at J to 8 bases, leaving 8 bases not matched to a gene. CDR1 and CDR2 from the germline V gene are SQVTM and ANQGSEA. In DNA form, the CDR3 reads TGCAGCCTCCCCGGGACTAGCGGGAGTTATGAGCAGTTCTTC. Encoded protein: CSLPGTSGSYEQFF.

V is TRBV4-1 and J is TRBJ2-7; 9 bases align to TRBD2. Trimming cost V 3 bases and J 4 bases; bases outside gene matches: 7. This CDR3 contains 15 residues. Per the germline V gene, CDR1 is MGHRA and CDR2 is YSYEKL. The CDR3 region has the DNA TGCGCCAGCAGCCAGGGTAGCGGGAGCTCTTACGAGCAGTACTTC. Its protein product is CASSQGSGSSYEQYF.

This chain uses TRBV27 with TRBJ1-1; D unclear. The V end was cut by 2 bases, the J end by 8 bases, with 12 bases between. Germline V lookup: CDR1 MNHEY, CDR2 SMNVEV (reference sequence). The CDR3 has 13 residues. CDR3 DNA: TGTGCCAGCAGTTTAGGTTCACGGGTAGAAGCTTTCTTT. It encodes CASSLGSRVEAFF.

V usage is TRBV7-9 and J usage is TRBJ1-1, with D possibly matching TRBD1 (5 bases). The CDR3 contains 15 residues. Trimming shortened V by 0 bases and J by 3 bases, and 11 bases separated the two germline ends. Per the germline V gene, CDR1 is SEHNR and CDR2 is FQNEAQ (reference sequence). The CDR3 DNA is TGTGCCAGCAGCTTAGCGGAGGAGGGGCACACTGAAGCTTTCTTT. Translated, it gives CASSLAEEGHTEAFF.

The chain carries TRBV5-1 and TRBJ1-3; D is unresolved. V was cut by 0 bases and J by 0 bases, with 10 bases left in between. CDR1 SGHRS and CDR2 YFSETQ come from the germline V gene. The CDR3 contains 16 residues. The CDR3, as DNA: TGCGCCAGCAGCTTGGAGAGCGGGAGCTCTGGAAACACCATATATTTT. Protein: CASSLESGSSGNTIYF.

V usage is TRBV27 and J usage is TRBJ2-7; the D gene is possibly TRBD1 (5 bases). Germline V lookup: CDR1 MNHEY, CDR2 SMNVEV (reference sequence). Trimming removed 4 bases from V and 3 bases from J, with 10 bases in between. The CDR3 is 13 residues long. CDR3 amino acids: CASSYQGNYEQYF. CDR3 coding DNA: TGTGCCAGCAGTTACCAGGGAAACTACGAGCAGTACTTC.

The chain couples TRBV5-1 to TRBJ1-2; 10 bases fit TRBD1. The CDR3 is 15 amino acids. Germline-derived CDR1 and CDR2 are SGHRS and YFSETQ. Trimming took 4 bases from V and 6 from J; bases not matched to a gene: 9. CDR3: CASSSSGTGVHGYTF. CDR3 nucleotides: TGCGCCAGCAGCAGCTCCGGGACAGGGGTCCATGGCTACACCTTC.

To note about this clone: The identical CDR3 is also encoded by other nucleotide sequences in the sample. This chain uses TRBV18 with TRBJ1-5, with D possibly matching TRBD1 (6 bases). CDR3 length: 13 amino acids. The germline V gene encodes CDR1 KGHSH and CDR2 LQKENI. Trimming took off 3 bases at V and 4 bases at J, with 7 bases between the two ends. The CDR3 DNA sequence: TGTGCCAGCTCACCGCAGGGGAATCAGCCCCAGCATTTT. It is translated as CASSPQGNQPQHF.

This rearrangement joins TRBV5-1 to TRBJ2-7; maybe TRBD1 (6 bases). The V gene's germline CDR1 is SGHRS and CDR2 YFSETQ. V lost 4 bases to trimming and J lost 6 bases, with 11 bases between them. This CDR3 comprises 12 residues. The CDR3 loop is CASSTTGSEQYF. DNA for the CDR3: TGCGCCAGCAGCACCACAGGGTCCGAGCAGTACTTC.

The chain joins TRBV5-6 to TRBJ1-3; D not certain. Germline assignment: CDR1 SGHDT and CDR2 YYEEEE. Trimming stripped 0 bases from V and 3 bases from J, with 4 bases between. This CDR3 spans 13 amino acids. The CDR3 bases are TGTGCCAGCAGCTTGGCTTTTGGAAACACCATATATTTT. Its translation is CASSLAFGNTIYF. Drawing the rest from reference TRBV5-6 and TRBJ1-3, the complete variable domain is DAGVTQSPTHLIKTRGQQVTLRCSPKSGHDTVSWYQQALGQGPQFIFQYYEEEERQRGNFPDRFSGHQFPNYSSELNVNALLLGDSALYLCASSLAFGNTIYFGEGSWLTVV.